This T cell receptor beta chain was captured in a study of T cell changes during pregnancy in multiple sclerosis. Per the germline V gene, CDR1 is MDHEN and CDR2 is SYDVKM. This CDR3 spans 15 amino acids. Trimming removed 1 base at V and 3 bases at J, with 10 bases between. The protocol was immunoSEQ multiplex PCR, while the TCRdb copy is restricted to in-frame clones and leaves out a portion. The sample shows 50,000 or so clones, 80% to 95% of them seen only once. The rearrangement joins TRBV28 to TRBJ2-1, with TRBD2 as a possible D gene (5 bases). The sequencing here drew on CD4+ T cells from peripheral blood mononuclear cells, taken in the second trimester of pregnancy. This sequence was found in a female donor with multiple sclerosis, enrolled in a pregnancy study. The CDR3 region has the DNA TGTGCCAGCAGTTTATCGACTACGTACTACAATGAGCAGTTCTTC. Translation gives CASSLSTTYYNEQFF.